The 26 T cell receptor beta chains in this list originate from one sample, sequenced in a study of cytomegalovirus exposure and HLA in healthy donors. The PCR made use of 60 Vbeta and 13 Jbeta primers. Here immunoSEQ multiplex PCR was the method, and the copy in TCRdb shows in-frame clones only, minus some. In the table there are about 190,000 clones, about 80% of which are singletons. Sample: PBMCs. All receptors derive from a middle-aged woman in good health and CMV-seronegative.

This clone was found once. A read error may produce the germline difference seen at one junction end. V usage is TRBV4-3 and J usage is TRBJ1-2, with D unresolved. The CDR3 sequence is 13 residues long. Germline V lookup: CDR1 LGHNA, CDR2 YSLEER. CDR3 region: CASSQGGVYGYTF. Written as DNA, the CDR3 is TGCGCCAGCAGCCAAGGAGGAGTCTATGGCTACACCTTT.

This clone was seen a handful of times. This sequence joins TRBV7-2 and TRBJ1-4; D remains ambiguous. V lost 4 bases and J 3 bases, leaving 6 bases between the germline ends. Germline assignment: CDR1 SGHTA and CDR2 FQGNSA. This CDR3 has 13 residues. The CDR3 sequence: CASSWAANEKLFF. The CDR3 bases are TGTGCCAGCAGCTGGGCAGCTAATGAAAAACTGTTTTTT.

This clone was detected only a few times. CDR3: CSVEIRAGGSYNEQFF. CDR3 coding DNA: TGCAGCGTTGAAATACGGGCAGGGGGCTCCTACAATGAGCAGTTCTTC. The chain uses TRBV29-1 and TRBJ2-1; TRBD1 matches 7 bases. CDR1 SQVTM and CDR2 ANQGSEA come from the germline V gene. The V segment lost 2 bases and the J segment 0 bases; nucleotides outside the gene matches: 7. This CDR3 comprises 16 residues.

The chain is built from TRBV5-6 and TRBJ2-4, with a possible D match to TRBD2 (6 bases). The germline V and J ends were trimmed by 7 bases and 6 bases, with 20 bases remaining between them. CDR3 length: 15 residues. Looked up from germline, CDR1 is SGHDT and CDR2 is YYEEEE. The DNA for the CDR3 is TGTGCCAGCGCTACGTTAGGGCCTAGCGCAAACATTCAGTACTTC. It yields the protein CASATLGPSANIQYF.

The chain is built from TRBV7-9 and TRBJ1-2; D call uncertain. CDR3 length: 12 amino acids. V lost 7 bases, J lost 4 bases, and 10 bases lay in between. Germline CDR1 and CDR2: SEHNR and FQNEAQ (reference sequence). The CDR3 bases are TGTGCCAGCATGCCGGAGACCTATGGCTACACCTTC. Protein: CASMPETYGYTF. The variable domain in full, with the rest retrieved from reference TRBV7-9 and TRBJ1-2, is DTGVSQNPRHKITKRGQNVTFRCDPISEHNRLYWYRQTLGQGPEFLTYFQNEAQLEKSRLLSDRFSAERPKGSFSTLEIQRTEQGDSAMYLCASMPETYGYTFGSGTRLTVV.

This clone was seen a few times. This rearrangement joins TRBV4-1 to TRBJ1-2; 8 nucleotides align to TRBD1. V was clipped by 0 bases and J by 8 bases; unmatched bases: 5. In germline, CDR1 is MGHRA, CDR2 YSYEKL. The CDR3 consists of 14 residues. CDR3 region: CASSQEDRGTGYTF. CDR3 nucleotide sequence: TGCGCCAGCAGCCAAGAAGACAGGGGAACCGGCTACACCTTC.

This clone occurred once. This rearrangement joins TRBV5-1 to TRBJ1-6; no definite D call. The CDR3 contains 18 residues. V lost 2 bases, J lost 4 bases, and 19 bases lay in between. Per the germline V gene, CDR1 is SGHRS and CDR2 is YFSETQ. The CDR3 region is CASSFDGGGFNYNSPLHF. CDR3 coding DNA: TGCGCCAGCAGCTTTGACGGAGGAGGGTTCAATTATAATTCACCCCTCCACTTT.

The chain links TRBV9 to TRBJ1-1; TRBD1 agrees at 11 bases. In germline, CDR1 is SGDLS, CDR2 YYNGEE. This CDR3 spans 14 amino acids. V shed 3 bases, J shed 5 bases, and the junction held 3 bases outside the gene matches. Here the CDR3 DNA reads TGTGCCAGCAGCGGGACAGGGGGCGAGACTGAAGCTTTCTTT. This sequence encodes CASSGTGGETEAFF.

The chain's CDR3 is CASRTGGNTDTQYF. The CDR3 DNA reads as TGTGCCAGCAGGACAGGTGGAAACACAGATACGCAGTATTTT. The chain uses TRBV2 and TRBJ2-3; D is possibly TRBD1 (6 bases). The CDR3 runs 14 residues. CDR1 is SNHLY and CDR2 is FYNNEI in the germline V gene. The V gene lost 6 bases and the J gene lost 2 bases, with 12 bases spanning the gap.

The gene calls are TRBV27 and TRBJ2-5, with 12 bases identical to TRBD2. The DNA matches TRBJ2-7 better at its end, which makes the J call doubtful. The CDR3 covers 16 residues. Germline V gives CDR1 MNHEY, CDR2 SMNVEV (reference sequence). CDR3 bases: TGTGCCAGCAGTTCCTCGACTAGCGGGAGACTTGGCGAGCAGTACTTC. This encodes CASSSSTSGRLGEQYF.

V is TRBV20-1 and J is TRBJ2-7, with D possibly TRBD1 on 6 matching bases. Trimming shortened V by 5 bases and J by 3 bases, and 8 bases separated the two germline ends. This CDR3 is 11 amino acids long. Per the germline V gene, CDR1 is DFQATT and CDR2 is SNEGSKA (reference sequence). The CDR3 region is CSAPRGYEQYF. Written as DNA, the CDR3 is TGCAGTGCTCCCAGGGGCTACGAGCAGTACTTC.

The chain carries TRBV7-9 and TRBJ1-4; TRBD1 might be the D (5 bases). Between the trimmed V and J ends, which lost 5 bases and 5 bases, there was a span of 12 bases. Germline V lookup: CDR1 SEHNR, CDR2 FQNEAQ (reference sequence). CDR3 length equals 14 residues. The CDR3: CASSSRGRNEKLFF. The CDR3 bases are TGTGCCAGCAGCAGTCGGGGGAGAAATGAAAAACTGTTTTTT.

The chain recombines TRBV7-3 with TRBJ1-1; tentative D call: TRBD1 (6 bases). This CDR3 has 14 residues. V dropped 4 bases and J dropped 4 bases, with 13 bases sitting between them. Germline assignment: CDR1 SGHTA and CDR2 FQGTGA. DNA of the CDR3: TGTGCCAGCAGCTACACGACAGGAGTCACTGAAGCTTTCTTT. It is translated as CASSYTTGVTEAFF.

The CDR3 sequence is CASPRGLANEQYV. CDR3 sequence (DNA): TGTGCCAGTCCCCGGGGGTTGGCAAACGAGCAGTACGTC. The rearrangement uses TRBV19 and TRBJ2-7; a weak D match, TRBD2 (6 bases). Germline V gene data show CDR1 as LNHDA and CDR2 as SQIVND (reference sequence). With 8 bases removed from V and 5 bases from J, the gap between germline ends came to 16 bases. This CDR3 spans 13 amino acids.

The DNA of the CDR3 is TGTGCCAGCAGCCCTACAAGGGGGACCACCTTATACAATGAGCAGTTCTTC. It translates to CASSPTRGTTLYNEQFF. The chain is built from TRBV5-6 and TRBJ2-1; possibly TRBD1 for D (6 bases). The CDR3 is made up of 17 amino acids. The germline V gene encodes CDR1 SGHDT and CDR2 YYEEEE. V lost 4 bases and J 4 bases, leaving 21 bases between the germline ends.

This chain connects TRBV6-5 to TRBJ1-1, with D possibly matching TRBD1 (5 bases). CDR1 MNHEY and CDR2 SVGAGI come from the germline V gene. Trimming took off 7 bases at V and 3 bases at J, with 15 bases between the two ends. The CDR3 sequence is 14 residues long. CDR3 in amino acids: CASISSGGDTEAFF. DNA for the CDR3: TGTGCCAGCATCTCATCCGGGGGAGACACTGAAGCTTTCTTT.

The genes are TRBV2 and TRBJ1-1; 9 nucleotides align to TRBD1. This CDR3 comprises 17 residues. Per germline, CDR1 SNHLY and CDR2 FYNNEI. With 11 bases clipped from V and 0 bases from J, the junction kept 16 bases outside the gene matches. The chain's CDR3 is CAGGGDRAKSMNTEAFF. The DNA for the CDR3 is TGTGCCGGAGGGGGGGACAGGGCCAAAAGTATGAACACTGAAGCTTTCTTT.

The chain uses TRBV5-1 and TRBJ2-1, with TRBD2 as a possible D gene (5 bases). V lost 0 bases to trimming and J lost 4 bases, with 11 bases between them. This CDR3 has 15 residues. CDR1 and CDR2 (germline): SGHRS, YFSETQ. The CDR3 DNA sequence: TGCGCCAGCAGCTTGGCGGACTTCCGATACAATGAGCAGTTCTTC. Encoded protein: CASSLADFRYNEQFF.

This clone was seen a few times. The V and J genes are TRBV29-1 and TRBJ2-3, with 9 bases fitting TRBD1. After removal of 8 bases from V and 2 bases from J, the junction contained 5 bases not matched to a gene. This CDR3 has 13 amino acids. The germline gives CDR1 SQVTM, CDR2 ANQGSEA. In DNA form, the CDR3 reads TGCAGCACCCACAGGGGGCCCACAGATACGCAGTATTTT. Encoded protein: CSTHRGPTDTQYF.

The genes are TRBV14 and TRBJ2-1; 9 nucleotides agree with TRBD1. J was trimmed by 6 bases and V by 4 bases; bases with no gene match: 4. Germline CDR1 is SGHDN and CDR2 is FVKESK. The CDR3 extends over 14 amino acids. CDR3 sequence reads: CASSLDRGVNEQFF. The CDR3 nucleotides read TGTGCCAGCAGCCTCGACAGGGGGGTCAATGAGCAGTTCTTC.

This sequence joins TRBV5-1 and TRBJ2-5, with a possible D match to TRBD1 (8 bases). Trimming shortened V by 1 base and J by 4 bases, and 17 bases separated the two germline ends. There are 16 residues in the CDR3. From germline, CDR1 is SGHRS and CDR2 YFSETQ. The CDR3 loop is CASSLTQGGAAETQYF. DNA for the CDR3: TGCGCCAGCAGCTTGACACAGGGGGGGGCGGCAGAGACCCAGTACTTC.

The rearrangement joins TRBV30 to TRBJ1-1; TRBD1 matches 9 bases. CDR1 and CDR2 (germline): GTSNPN, SVGIG (reference sequence). The CDR3 covers 11 residues. Unmatched junction bases numbered 6, after V lost 5 bases and J lost 11 bases. This CDR3 is CAWEQGADAFF. The CDR3, as DNA: TGTGCCTGGGAACAGGGGGCAGACGCTTTCTTT.

This clone has only a few counts. The genes are TRBV7-3 and TRBJ1-2, with TRBD1 identical over 8 bases. The J segment lost 8 bases and the V segment lost 5 bases, leaving 7 bases of the junction unmatched. This CDR3 contains 13 residues. The germline V gene encodes CDR1 SGHTA and CDR2 FQGTGA. The CDR3 here is CASSLDRDGGYTF. As DNA, the CDR3 is TGTGCCAGCAGCCTGGACAGGGATGGCGGCTACACCTTC.

The V gene is TRBV6-1, the J gene TRBJ2-2; 9 positions agree with TRBD2. The germline gives CDR1 MNHNS, CDR2 SASEGT. Trimming cost V 3 bases and J 1 base; bases outside gene matches: 0. This CDR3 is built from 15 residues. CDR3 sequence: CASSETSGNTGELFF. CDR3 coding DNA: TGTGCCAGCAGTGAGACTAGCGGGAACACCGGGGAGCTGTTTTTT.

The rearrangement uses TRBV5-4 and TRBJ2-1; 10 nucleotides match TRBD1. CDR1 and CDR2 from the germline V gene are SGHNT and YYREEE (reference sequence). The trim removed 4 bases at V and 2 bases at J, leaving 6 bases unmatched. This CDR3 has 16 amino acids. The DNA of the CDR3 is TGTGCCAGCAGCACGGGACAGGGGAGAACCTACAATGAGCAGTTCTTC. This sequence encodes CASSTGQGRTYNEQFF.

V and J are TRBV27 and TRBJ2-1; D is possibly TRBD2 (5 bases). The CDR3 runs to 15 residues. Trimming left V 7 bases short and J 4 bases short, with 17 bases between. Germline V CDR1 and CDR2: MNHEY, SMNVEV (reference sequence). CDR3 bases: TGTGCCAGCATCCCCATTCTCGGGAATTACAATGAGCAGTTCTTC. Its translation is CASIPILGNYNEQFF.